The 13 T cell receptor beta chains in this list originate from one sample, sequenced in a study of CD8 T cells in ankylosing spondylitis. Via MiXCR, TCRdb re-called the 5' RACE reads, giving one row per CDR3 protein. The table includes around 42,000 distinct CDR3 sequences, roughly 2.5% detected once. The sequencing sample was made of blood, either unsorted or a sorted T cell fraction (not recorded which). The receptor set was obtained from a male donor with ankylosing spondylitis or in good health (not recorded which).

This clonotype came up many times. The chain uses TRBV9 and TRBJ2-1; TRBD2 is a possible D gene (5 bases). The CDR3 has 15 residues. The V gene lost 0 bases and the J gene lost 6 bases, with 13 bases spanning the gap. The germline V gene has CDR1 SGDLS and CDR2 YYNGEE. The CDR3 bases are TGTGCCAGCAGCGTAGTACTAGGCCTCGGCAATGAGCAGTTCTTC. It translates to CASSVVLGLGNEQFF.

Ten or more counts support this clonotype. V usage is TRBV9 and J usage is TRBJ2-7; D is uncertain. V lost 0 bases, J lost 3 bases, and 7 bases lay in between. This CDR3 region has 13 residues. CDR1 is SGDLS, CDR2 YYNGEE, per germline. CDR3 coding DNA: TGTGCCAGCAGCGTAGCCCCAGACTACGAGCAGTACTTC. Amino acid sequence: CASSVAPDYEQYF. Full variable domain (remainder filled in from reference TRBV9 and TRBJ2-7): DSGVTQTPKHLITATGQRVTLRCSPRSGDLSVYWYQQSLDQGLQFLIQYYNGEERAKGNILERFSAQQFPDLHSELNLSSLELGDSALYFCASSVAPDYEQYFGPGTRLTVT.

This clonotype was found many times. The chain joins TRBV9 to TRBJ1-3; 8 nucleotides align to TRBD1. This CDR3 is 16 amino acids long. CDR1 is SGDLS and CDR2 is YYNGEE in the germline V gene. After removal of 3 bases from V and 2 bases from J, the junction contained 7 bases not matched to a gene. Here the CDR3 reads CASSARQGSAGNTIYF. DNA of the CDR3: TGTGCCAGCAGCGCACGACAGGGGTCTGCTGGAAACACCATATATTTT.

Many counts were recorded for this clonotype. The CDR3 reads CASSVQAMNTEAFF. As DNA, the CDR3 is TGTGCCAGCAGCGTACAGGCAATGAACACTGAAGCTTTCTTT. The chain couples TRBV9 to TRBJ1-1, with D uncertain. V was cut by 1 base and J by 0 bases, with 7 bases left in between. Germline-derived CDR1 and CDR2 are SGDLS and YYNGEE. The CDR3 has 14 residues.

This clonotype was detected many times. The rearrangement joins TRBV9 to TRBJ2-1; D gene unclear. Trimming cost V 0 bases and J 4 bases, with 11 bases left between them. Germline loops: CDR1 SGDLS, CDR2 YYNGEE. This CDR3 spans 15 amino acids. The CDR3 DNA sequence: TGTGCCAGCAGCGTAGCTCCCTCATCTTACAATGAGCAGTTCTTC. Amino acids: CASSVAPSSYNEQFF.

This clonotype was seen ten or more times. The genes are TRBV9 and TRBJ2-5; 7 nucleotides align to TRBD2. The CDR3 is made up of 14 amino acids. V was pared by 3 bases and J by 2 bases, with 4 bases of the junction left unmatched. Germline CDR1 is SGDLS and CDR2 is YYNGEE. Here the CDR3 reads CASSDPGGQETQYF. CDR3 sequence (DNA): TGTGCCAGCAGCGACCCGGGGGGACAAGAGACCCAGTACTTC.

This clonotype was seen at least ten times. This chain connects TRBV9 to TRBJ2-7, with TRBD2 identical over 14 bases. CDR3 length: 17 amino acids. V dropped 4 bases and J dropped 4; count of bases not matched to a gene: 10. Germline CDR1 is SGDLS and CDR2 is YYNGEE. The CDR3 DNA sequence: TGTGCCAGCAGCAAAGGGACTAGCGGGAGTCTAGTATACGAGCAGTACTTC. The encoded protein is CASSKGTSGSLVYEQYF. The full variable domain, rest sourced from reference TRBV9 and TRBJ2-7, is DSGVTQTPKHLITATGQRVTLRCSPRSGDLSVYWYQQSLDQGLQFLIQYYNGEERAKGNILERFSAQQFPDLHSELNLSSLELGDSALYFCASSKGTSGSLVYEQYFGPGTRLTVT.

At least ten counts were recorded for this clonotype. V and J are TRBV9 and TRBJ2-7; no definite D call. Germline V CDR1 and CDR2: SGDLS, YYNGEE. This CDR3 is built from 17 residues. The V end was cut by 0 bases, the J end by 2 bases, with 18 bases between. CDR3 residues: CASSVGLGIGGTYEQYF. For the CDR3, the DNA is TGTGCCAGCAGCGTAGGTTTGGGAATTGGTGGAACCTACGAGCAGTACTTC.

This clonotype was seen repeatedly, ten times or more. J is TRBJ2-1 and V is TRBV9; no definite D call. CDR1 SGDLS and CDR2 YYNGEE come from the germline V gene. V lost 3 bases to trimming and J lost 5 bases, with 12 bases between them. CDR3 size: 14 residues. DNA of the CDR3: TGTGCCAGCAGCGCCACGCCCTTCGACAATGAGCAGTTCTTC. Its translation: CASSATPFDNEQFF.

This clonotype was seen at least ten times. This chain links TRBV9 with TRBJ2-2; unclear D gene. The germline CDR1 and CDR2 sequences are SGDLS and YYNGEE. CDR3 length: 12 amino acids. V was cut by 3 bases and J by 3 bases, with 3 bases left in between. This chain's CDR3 is CASSAHTGELFF. The CDR3 coding sequence is TGTGCCAGCAGCGCCCACACCGGGGAGCTGTTTTTT.

The table lists this clonotype with many counts. The chain carries TRBV9 and TRBJ2-1, with TRBD2 as a possible D gene (6 bases). This CDR3 is built from 15 residues. The V and J ends lost 0 bases and 3 bases respectively, with 10 bases between them. Germline V CDR1 and CDR2: SGDLS, YYNGEE. DNA of the CDR3: TGTGCCAGCAGCGTAGCGGGAGCTGGCTACAATGAGCAGTTCTTC. Protein sequence: CASSVAGAGYNEQFF.

The rearrangement links TRBV9 to TRBJ2-3; D call uncertain. The V gene lost 0 bases and the J gene lost 0 bases, with 11 bases spanning the gap. CDR3 length equals 16 residues. Germline CDR1 SGDLS, CDR2 YYNGEE. The CDR3 loop reads CASSVASAASTDTQYF. The CDR3 DNA follows: TGTGCCAGCAGCGTAGCTTCGGCAGCTAGCACAGATACGCAGTATTTT.

At least ten counts were recorded for this clonotype. V usage is TRBV9 and J usage is TRBJ2-2; 9 bases match TRBD2. CDR3 size: 14 residues. V lost 5 bases and J lost 3; bases outside the gene matches: 2. The germline V gene has CDR1 SGDLS and CDR2 YYNGEE. The CDR3, as DNA: TGTGCCAGCAGGGCGGGAGGGGACACCGGGGAGCTGTTTTTT. It yields the protein CASRAGGDTGELFF.